Below, 20 T cell receptor beta chains from the same sample are listed, as sequenced in a study of shared clonotypes between healthy human individuals. TCRdb's copy holds only in-frame clones and misses some; the assay was immunoSEQ multiplex PCR. Of hundreds of thousands of clones listed, more than 75% are singletons. The specimen was PBMCs. These receptors were collected from a woman between 35 and 50 years old in good health. Some clones in this sample may be carry-over from other donors' samples.

This clone was detected ten times or more. The chain couples TRBV6-1 to TRBJ1-5, with 7 bases matching TRBD1. CDR1 is MNHNS, CDR2 SASEGT, per germline. This CDR3 comprises 14 residues. After removal of 6 bases from V and 5 bases from J, the junction contained 7 bases not matched to a gene. CDR3: CASRSTGAHQPQHF. The CDR3 nucleotides are TGTGCCAGCAGGAGCACAGGGGCCCATCAGCCCCAGCATTTT.

The chain uses TRBV28 and TRBJ1-2; 11 bases line up with TRBD1. The V segment lost 2 bases and the J segment 6 bases; nucleotides outside the gene matches: 2. CDR1 is MDHEN, CDR2 SYDVKM, per germline. CDR3 size: 14 residues. The CDR3 protein is CASSLLGQGDGYTF. The CDR3 DNA reads as TGTGCCAGCAGTTTACTGGGACAGGGGGATGGCTACACCTTC.

V gene TRBV5-4 combines with J gene TRBJ2-7; D is undetermined. CDR1 SGHNT and CDR2 YYREEE come from the germline V gene (reference sequence). Trimming cost V 4 bases and J 3 bases, with 11 bases left between them. The CDR3 loop spans 13 amino acids. CDR3 protein: CASSRDGVYEQYF. The CDR3 DNA is TGTGCCAGCAGCCGAGACGGAGTCTACGAGCAGTACTTC.

The chain is built from TRBV6-1 and TRBJ1-4; tentatively, D is TRBD1 (6 bases). V was cut by 4 bases and J by 3 bases, with 12 bases left in between. Per the germline V gene, CDR1 is MNHNS and CDR2 is SASEGT. This CDR3 has 15 residues. This chain's CDR3 is CASSADRTANEKLFF. The CDR3 nucleotides read TGTGCCAGCAGTGCAGACAGGACGGCTAATGAAAAACTGTTTTTT.

The rearrangement links TRBV30 to TRBJ1-6; 9 bases are shared with TRBD1. The germline gives CDR1 GTSNPN, CDR2 SVGIG (reference sequence). The CDR3 is 17 amino acids. With V trimmed by 1 base and J by 1 base, 5 bases remained unmatched. CDR3 loop: CAWSGGTGRSYNSPLHF. DNA of the CDR3: TGTGCCTGGAGTGGGGGGACAGGGAGGTCCTATAATTCACCCCTCCACTTT.

This chain connects TRBV28 to TRBJ2-7; the match to TRBD1 covers 7 bases. CDR3 length equals 12 residues. Germline values: CDR1 MDHEN, CDR2 SYDVKM. V was clipped by 6 bases and J by 3 bases; unmatched bases: 2. CDR3: CASSRDSYEQYF. CDR3 DNA sequence: TGTGCCAGCAGCAGGGACAGCTACGAGCAGTACTTC.

The rearrangement uses TRBV28 and TRBJ2-7; TRBD2 might be the D (5 bases). The CDR3 runs to 14 residues. Germline loops: CDR1 MDHEN, CDR2 SYDVKM. V shed 4 bases and J shed 2 bases, with 12 bases lying between them. The CDR3 here is CASSSSDYTYEQYF. DNA for the CDR3: TGTGCCAGCAGTTCGAGTGACTATACCTACGAGCAGTACTTC.

The V and J genes are TRBV28 and TRBJ1-5, with D possibly TRBD1 on 6 matching bases. This CDR3 spans 14 amino acids. Germline CDR1 reads MDHEN; CDR2 reads SYDVKM. The germline V and J ends were trimmed by 6 bases and 3 bases, with 12 bases remaining between them. The CDR3, as DNA: TGTGCCAGCAGGCCCACAGGGTACAATCAGCCCCAGCATTTT. Translating it yields CASRPTGYNQPQHF.

This sequence joins TRBV5-4 and TRBJ2-1; D is perhaps TRBD2 (6 bases). CDR1 is SGHNT, CDR2 YYREEE, per germline (reference sequence). Between the trimmed V and J ends, which lost 5 bases and 3 bases, there was a span of 9 bases. The CDR3 runs to 13 residues. The CDR3 reads CASSASDYNEQFF. CDR3 coding DNA: TGTGCCAGCAGTGCTAGCGACTACAATGAGCAGTTCTTC.

Notes on this clone: It is likely a read error: a sequence one base away is far more abundant. The conserved final phenylalanine or tryptophan is absent from the CDR3, which likely points to a read error. Other DNA sequences of this sample code for an identical CDR3. The chain uses TRBV30 and TRBJ1-2, with no clear D. The CDR3 sequence is 14 residues long. V shed 0 bases and J shed 4 bases, with 12 bases lying between them. Germline CDR1 GTSNPN, CDR2 SVGIG (reference sequence). CDR3: CAWSVGPSFYGYTL. DNA of the CDR3: TGTGCCTGGAGTGTCGGGCCTTCCTTCTATGGCTACACCCTC.

The chain uses TRBV7-3 and TRBJ2-1, with D possibly being TRBD1 (5 bases). Germline V gene lookup returns CDR1 SGHTA and CDR2 FQGTGA. The CDR3 runs 15 residues. The germline V and J ends were trimmed by 5 bases and 0 bases, with 11 bases remaining between them. The CDR3 loop reads CASSPRTPSYNEQFF. Written as DNA, the CDR3 is TGTGCCAGCAGCCCACGGACACCCTCCTACAATGAGCAGTTCTTC. The full variable domain, rest sourced from reference TRBV7-3 and TRBJ2-1, is GAGVSQTPSNKVTEKGKYVELRCDPISGHTALYWYRQSLGQGPEFLIYFQGTGAADDSGLPNDRFFAVRPEGSVSTLKIQRTERGDSAVYLCASSPRTPSYNEQFFGPGTRLTVL.

This clone was seen a handful of times. This chain connects TRBV4-2 to TRBJ2-2; tentative D call: TRBD1 (5 bases). CDR1 is LGHNA and CDR2 is YNFKEQ in the germline V gene. V was trimmed by 1 base and J by 0 bases, leaving 12 bases between them. This CDR3 contains 17 residues. DNA of the CDR3: TGTGCCAGCAGCCAAGGTTTCAAGACAGCGAACACCGGGGAGCTGTTTTTT. This codes for CASSQGFKTANTGELFF.

This chain connects TRBV18 to TRBJ2-4; D perhaps matches TRBD2 (5 bases). The CDR3 loop spans 14 amino acids. The germline gives CDR1 KGHSH, CDR2 LQKENI. Trimming cost V 0 bases and J 6 bases, with 9 bases left between them. The CDR3 reads CASSPPGSANIQYF. CDR3 coding DNA: TGTGCCAGCTCACCACCGGGGAGCGCAAACATTCAGTACTTC.

V and J are TRBV5-1 and TRBJ2-1, with TRBD2 matching 7 bases. J lost 3 bases, V lost 0 bases, and 3 bases had no gene match. This CDR3 region has 15 residues. The germline CDR1 and CDR2 sequences are SGHRS and YFSETQ. CDR3 amino acids: CASSLGSGFYNEQFF. In DNA, the CDR3 is TGCGCCAGCAGCTTGGGTAGCGGGTTCTACAATGAGCAGTTCTTC. Full variable domain (remainder filled in from reference TRBV5-1 and TRBJ2-1): KAGVTQTPRYLIKTRGQQVTLSCSPISGHRSVSWYQQTPGQGLQFLFEYFSETQRNKGNFPGRFSGRQFSNSRSEMNVSTLELGDSALYLCASSLGSGFYNEQFFGPGTRLTVL.

This chain links TRBV7-8 with TRBJ1-6; tentative D call: TRBD1 (6 bases). The CDR3 length is 16 residues. The V gene's germline CDR1 is SGHVS and CDR2 FQNEAQ. The V end lost 5 bases, the J end lost 0 bases, and 11 bases lay between the germline ends. CDR3 protein: CASSQKQGSYNSPLHF. CDR3 DNA: TGTGCCAGCAGCCAAAAACAGGGCTCCTATAATTCACCCCTCCACTTT. The whole variable domain, remainder taken from reference TRBV7-8 and TRBJ1-6, is GAGVSQSPRYKVAKRGQDVALRCDPISGHVSLFWYQQALGQGPEFLTYFQNEAQLDKSGLPSDRFFAERPEGSVSTLKIQRTQQEDSAVYLCASSQKQGSYNSPLHFGNGTRLTVT.

This clone was recorded a few times. The chain is built from TRBV28 and TRBJ2-5; D remains ambiguous. CDR3 length: 14 residues. V was clipped by 4 bases and J by 2 bases, with 11 bases between them. Germline CDR1 and CDR2: MDHEN and SYDVKM. In nucleotides, the CDR3 is TGTGCCAGCAGTTCCGCAGGATGGCAAGAGACCCAGTACTTC. Its protein is CASSSAGWQETQYF. The full variable domain, rest sourced from reference TRBV28 and TRBJ2-5, is DVKVTQSSRYLVKRTGEKVFLECVQDMDHENMFWYRQDPGLGLRLIYFSYDVKMKEKGDIPEGYSVSREKKERFSLILESASTNQTSMYLCASSSAGWQETQYFGPGTRLLVL.

About this clone: Being one base from a much bigger clone, this may be a read error. This sequence joins TRBV7-6 and TRBJ1-1; D unresolved. The germline V gene has CDR1 SGHVS and CDR2 FNYEAQ. The CDR3 length is 13 residues. Trimming cost V 2 bases and J 1 base, with 5 bases left between them. CDR3 sequence reads: CASSLNGNTEAFF. The CDR3 coding sequence is TGTGCCAGCAGCTTAAATGGGAACACTGAAGCTTTCTTT.

The V gene is TRBV10-3, the J gene TRBJ2-3; TRBD2 agrees at 16 bases. In germline, CDR1 is ENHRY, CDR2 SYGVKD. This CDR3 has 19 residues. The V gene end was trimmed by 6 bases and the J gene end by 5 bases; junction bases not matched to a gene: 14. The chain's CDR3 is CAISRAGTSGRDGGDTQYF. Here the CDR3 DNA reads TGTGCCATCAGCCGGGCCGGGACTAGCGGGAGGGATGGTGGAGATACGCAGTATTTT.

This clone was recorded only once. The chain is built from TRBV6-1 and TRBJ2-5; 11 bases line up with TRBD2. CDR1 is MNHNS and CDR2 is SASEGT in the germline V gene. The V and J ends lost 3 bases and 4 bases, in that order; junction bases with no gene match: 4. The CDR3 has 15 amino acids. The CDR3 spells CASSDTSGSGETQYF. The CDR3, as DNA: TGTGCCAGCAGTGATACTAGCGGGAGTGGAGAGACCCAGTACTTC.

The chain links TRBV27 to TRBJ1-5; D is ambiguous. The CDR3 totals 11 residues. V lost 4 bases to trimming and J lost 7 bases, with 5 bases between them. The germline V gene has CDR1 MNHEY and CDR2 SMNVEV (reference sequence). CDR3 sequence: CASSSRQPQHF. The CDR3 nucleotides read TGTGCCAGCAGTTCTCGCCAGCCCCAGCATTTT.